This T cell receptor (beta chain) was documented in a study of T cell changes during pregnancy in multiple sclerosis. The CDR3 is 16 amino acids. The V gene lost 10 bases and the J gene lost 1 base, with 19 bases spanning the gap. Germline V lookup: CDR1 MNHEY, CDR2 SMNVEV (reference sequence). Produced via immunoSEQ multiplex PCR; TCRdb's table is partial and in-frame only. The table shows fewer than 65,000 clones, with 91% occurring only once. This chain connects TRBV27 to TRBJ2-2; perhaps TRBD1 as D (5 bases). The TCR comes from a female donor in good health, enrolled as a control in a pregnancy study. The source was peripheral blood, collected in the third trimester of pregnancy. In nucleotides, the CDR3 is TGTGCCACCAAGGGGTCGAGGTCGGAGAACACCGGGGAGCTGTTTTTT. Translation: CATKGSRSENTGELFF.